These 6 T cell receptor beta chains share one sample of origin, sequenced in a study of CD8+CD57+ T cells in acquired aplastic anemia. Genomic DNA constituted the template upon which TCR beta VDJ and CDR3 profiling was performed. TCRdb re-called the reads through MiXCR, storing one row per CDR3 protein. The sample yields 200,000 or so distinct CDR3 sequences, 64% seen once. Sample: sorted CD4+, CD8+, or CD8+CD57+ T cells (not recorded which) from PBMCs. These receptor sequences come from a human donor with severe aplastic anemia or a healthy control (not recorded which).

V is TRBV20-1 and J is TRBJ2-3; D might be TRBD1 (7 bases). The length of the CDR3 is 14 residues. Germline assignment: CDR1 DFQATT and CDR2 SNEGSKA (reference sequence). V was cut by 5 bases and J by 3 bases, with 15 bases left in between. CDR3 protein: CSASGGIRTDTQYF. The CDR3 DNA sequence: TGCAGTGCTTCAGGGGGGATAAGGACAGATACGCAGTATTTT.

The chain carries TRBV29-1 and TRBJ1-2; D not certain. This CDR3 is 10 amino acids long. The ends were cut back, 3 bases at V and 8 bases at J, with 7 bases in the middle. Per germline, CDR1 SQVTM and CDR2 ANQGSEA. In nucleotides, the CDR3 is TGCAGCGTTGAGGTAATCGGCTACACCTTC. This codes for CSVEVIGYTF.

In the case of this clonotype: A read error may account for a junction end that differs from germline. The gene calls are TRBV7-7 and TRBJ2-7; either TRBD1 or TRBD2 may fit D (5 bases each). CDR3 size: 13 residues. Germline values: CDR1 SSHAT, CDR2 FNYEAQ (reference sequence). CDR3 DNA: TGTGCTAGCAGCTTAGTCCTCGGGGCCGCACCCCAGTTC. Protein product: CASSLVLGAAPQF. The variable domain in full, completed from reference TRBV7-7 and TRBJ2-7, reads GAGVSQSPRYKVTKRGQDVTLRCDPISSHATLYWYQQALGQGPEFLTYFNYEAQPDKSGLPSDRFSAERPEGSISTLTIQRTEQRDSAMYRCASSLVLGAAPQFGPGTRLTVT.

The chain employs TRBV7-3 and TRBJ1-6; no clear D. CDR3 length equals 15 residues. The germline V gene has CDR1 SGHTA and CDR2 FQGTGA. The germline V and J ends were trimmed by 5 bases and 5 bases, with 13 bases remaining between them. CDR3 residues: CASSTGSTDNSPLHF. The CDR3, as DNA: TGTGCCAGCAGCACCGGCTCCACGGATAATTCACCCCTCCACTTT.

This clonotype was seen a few times. The junction does not match germline at one end; this may be a read error. The chain joins TRBV7-8 to TRBJ1-4; D uncertain. The CDR3 totals 13 residues. Per germline, CDR1 SGHVS and CDR2 FQNEAQ. The CDR3 reads CASSVAPDEKLFF. CDR3 coding DNA: TGTGCCAGCAGCGTAGCCCCCGATGAAAAACTGTTTTTT.

V and J are TRBV2 and TRBJ1-2, with 9 bases lining up with TRBD1. CDR3 length: 16 residues. Germline V gene data show CDR1 as SNHLY and CDR2 as FYNNEI. After removal of 6 bases from V and 4 bases from J, the junction contained 12 bases not matched to a gene. CDR3 nucleotides: TGTGCCAGCAGCTTGGGAGGGACAGGGAAGATCTATGGCTACACCTTC. Translation: CASSLGGTGKIYGYTF.